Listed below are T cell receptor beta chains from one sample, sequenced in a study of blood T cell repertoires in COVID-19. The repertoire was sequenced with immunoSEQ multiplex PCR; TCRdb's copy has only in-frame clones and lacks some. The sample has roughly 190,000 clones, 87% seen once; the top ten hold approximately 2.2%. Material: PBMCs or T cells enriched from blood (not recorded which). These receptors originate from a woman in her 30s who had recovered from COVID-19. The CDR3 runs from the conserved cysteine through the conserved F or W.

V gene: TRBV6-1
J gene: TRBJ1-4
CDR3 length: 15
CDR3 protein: CASSDGGVLNEKLFF

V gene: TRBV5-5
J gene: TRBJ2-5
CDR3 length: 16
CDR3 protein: CASSSGLAGFQETQYF

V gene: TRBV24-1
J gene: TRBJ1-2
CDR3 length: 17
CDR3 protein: CATSDFGRQGPRYGYTF

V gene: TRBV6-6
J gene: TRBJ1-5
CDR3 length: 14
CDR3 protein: CASSYSGRKQPQHF

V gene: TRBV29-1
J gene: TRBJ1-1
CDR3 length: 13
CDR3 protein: CSGHTGGYTEAFF

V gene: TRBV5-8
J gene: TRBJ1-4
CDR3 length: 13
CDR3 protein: CAFKGQGREKLFF

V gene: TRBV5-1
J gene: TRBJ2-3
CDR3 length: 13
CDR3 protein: CASSLAAGDTQYF

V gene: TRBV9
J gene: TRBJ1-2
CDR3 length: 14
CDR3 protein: CASSVGQGARGYTF

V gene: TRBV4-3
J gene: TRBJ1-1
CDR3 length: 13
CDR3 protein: CASSQGRNTEAFF

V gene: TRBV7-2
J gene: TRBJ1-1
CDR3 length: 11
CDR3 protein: CASSGRAEAFF

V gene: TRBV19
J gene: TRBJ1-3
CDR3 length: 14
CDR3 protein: CASSIAVSGNTIYF

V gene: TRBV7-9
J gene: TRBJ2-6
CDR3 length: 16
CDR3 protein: CASSLGRSSGANVLTF

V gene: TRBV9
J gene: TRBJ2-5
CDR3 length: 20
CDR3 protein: CASSGSFKGMGEGPRETQYF

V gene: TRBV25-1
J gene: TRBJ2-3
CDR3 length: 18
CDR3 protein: CASRGSLGLAGSTDTQYF

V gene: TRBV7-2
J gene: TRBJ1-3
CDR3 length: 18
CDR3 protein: CASSPDLLTARKGNTIYF

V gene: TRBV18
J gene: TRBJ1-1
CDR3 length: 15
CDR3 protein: CASSPQGEVFTEAFF

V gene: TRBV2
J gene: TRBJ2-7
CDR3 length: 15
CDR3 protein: CASSEDLLLEYGQYF

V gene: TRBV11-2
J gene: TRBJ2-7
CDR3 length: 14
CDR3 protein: CASSSAYQGHEQYF

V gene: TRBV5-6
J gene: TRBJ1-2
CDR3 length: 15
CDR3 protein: CASSLPGQGAYGYTF

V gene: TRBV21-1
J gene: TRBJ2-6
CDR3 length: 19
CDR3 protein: CASSKKNQGKSSGANVLTF

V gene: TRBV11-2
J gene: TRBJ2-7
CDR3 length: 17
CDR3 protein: CASSSSFGSGSKYEQYF